The clone carrying this T cell receptor (beta chain) was seen only a few times. Germline trimming cut 10 bases from V and 4 bases from J; bases unmatched to any gene: 12. In germline, CDR1 is SNHLY, CDR2 FYNNEI. This CDR3 comprises 14 residues. Into every PCR, synthetic TCR analog templates were spiked. TCRdb's copy holds only in-frame clones and misses some; the assay was immunoSEQ multiplex PCR. The table has approximately 100,000 clones, around 82% seen once. These data come from a study of PD-L1 blockade in urothelial cancer. Study-level background: Beginning around 2014, patients received atezolizumab, given as 1,200 mg intravenously every 3 weeks. Patients had received 0 to 3 prior chemotherapy regimens. Reported median T cell count for blood samples was 140,000 to 150,000.

This receptor was obtained from a man aged 50-59 years with urothelial cancer. The chain recombines TRBV2 with TRBJ2-5, with 7 positions matching TRBD2. The sequences come from PBMCs, collected around atezolizumab (anti-PD-L1) treatment. This CDR3 is CATKGAGDGETQYF. The CDR3 coding sequence is TGTGCCACCAAAGGGGCGGGAGATGGAGAGACCCAGTACTTC.